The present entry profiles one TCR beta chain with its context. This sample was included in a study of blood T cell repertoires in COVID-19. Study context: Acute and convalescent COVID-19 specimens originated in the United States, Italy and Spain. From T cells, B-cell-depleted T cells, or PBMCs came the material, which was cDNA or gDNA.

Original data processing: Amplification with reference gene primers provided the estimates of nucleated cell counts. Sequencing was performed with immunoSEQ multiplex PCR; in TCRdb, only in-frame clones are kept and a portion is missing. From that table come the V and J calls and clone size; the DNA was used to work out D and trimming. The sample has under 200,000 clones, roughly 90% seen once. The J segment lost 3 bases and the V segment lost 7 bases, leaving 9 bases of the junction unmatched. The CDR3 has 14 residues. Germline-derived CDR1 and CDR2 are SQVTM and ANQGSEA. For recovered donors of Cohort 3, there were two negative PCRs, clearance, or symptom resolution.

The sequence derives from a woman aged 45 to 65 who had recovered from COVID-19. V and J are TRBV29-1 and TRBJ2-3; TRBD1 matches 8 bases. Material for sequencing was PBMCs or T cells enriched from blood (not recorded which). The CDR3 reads CSGLPGGVTDTQYF. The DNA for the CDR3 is TGCAGCGGGCTCCCAGGGGGCGTAACAGATACGCAGTATTTT.